Listed below are T cell receptor beta chains from one sample, sequenced in a study of T cells in Graves' hyperthyroidism and ophthalmopathy. TCRdb re-called the multiplex PCR reads through MiXCR, storing one row per CDR3 protein. The sample holds 280,000 or so distinct CDR3 sequences, about 25% seen once. The sequenced sample consisted of blood. These receptors were taken from a man in his forties with Graves' hyperthyroidism that later progressed to Graves' ophthalmopathy. Each CDR3 is given with its conserved first and last residue. The D gene is left open where the match is weak. The size entry is marked missing in some rows and otherwise reads once, few, many or a size class.

d_call,v_call,j_call,clone_size,cdr3_aa,cdr3_nt
TRBD2,TRBV6-2/TRBV6-3,TRBJ2-4,many,CASSYAGVSKNIQYF,TGTGCCAGCAGTTACGCGGGAGTGTCCAAAAACATTCAGTACTTC
.,TRBV6-2/TRBV6-3,TRBJ2-7,once,CASSSRGRDGDYEQYF,TGTGCCAGCAGTTCGCGCGGCCGGGACGGGGATTACGAGCAGTACTTC
TRBD1,TRBV6-5,TRBJ2-7,many,CASSWTGVSYEQYF,TGTGCCAGCAGCTGGACAGGGGTGTCCTACGAGCAGTACTTC
.,TRBV19,TRBJ2-5,.,CASSFPVEETQYF,TGTGCCAGCAGTTTTCCGGTGGAAGAGACCCAGTACTTC
.,TRBV5-1,TRBJ2-5,many,CASSFFSAEQETQYF,TGCGCCAGCAGCTTTTTTTCGGCAGAACAAGAGACCCAGTACTTC
TRBD1,TRBV5-1,TRBJ2-7,many,CASSKGDRGPYEQYF,TGCGCCAGCAGCAAAGGGGACAGGGGGCCTTACGAGCAGTACTTC
.,TRBV28,TRBJ2-7,.,CASSEFSGTYEQYF,TGTGCCAGCAGTGAATTTTCGGGGACCTACGAGCAGTACTTC
TRBD1,TRBV20-1,TRBJ1-1,.,CSASPRGLQTEAFF,TGCAGTGCTTCTCCCAGGGGGCTCCAAACTGAAGCTTTCTTT
.,TRBV11-1,TRBJ1-1,.,CASSLDPWTAINTEAFF,TGTGCCAGCAGCTTAGACCCTTGGACAGCGATAAACACTGAAGCTTTCTTT
.,TRBV5-1,TRBJ2-5,many,CASSPGRKETQYF,TGCGCCAGCAGCCCGGGACGAAAAGAGACCCAGTACTTC
TRBD1,TRBV25-1,TRBJ1-2,few,CASRGGDSAYTF,TGTGCCAGCAGGGGGGGGGACAGTGCCTACACCTTC
TRBD2,TRBV18,TRBJ2-7,many,CASSGPQGTSGYYEQYF,TGTGCCAGCTCGGGGCCTCAGGGGACTAGCGGGTACTACGAGCAGTACTTC
TRBD1,TRBV12-3/TRBV12-4,TRBJ2-5,.,CASRNRGQETQYF,TGTGCCAGCAGAAACAGGGGGCAGGAGACCCAGTACTTC
.,TRBV5-1,TRBJ1-2,many,CASSLGANYGYTF,TGCGCCAGCAGCTTGGGCGCTAACTATGGCTACACCTTC
.,TRBV7-9,TRBJ2-7,many,CASSRSTYEQYF,TGTGCCAGCAGCCGATCTACCTACGAGCAGTACTTC
TRBD2,TRBV3-1,TRBJ2-2,.,CASSPSGGRTGELFF,TGTGCCAGCAGCCCTAGCGGGGGGAGGACCGGGGAGCTGTTTTTT